A selection of T cell receptor beta chains follows, all from one sample in a study of response to subunit inactivated influenza vaccine. MiXCR, run by TCRdb on the RT-PCR reads, gives a single entry per CDR3 protein. Here the sample spans 650,000 to 850,000 distinct CDR3 sequences, around 13% being singletons. Sequenced material: PBMCs from blood, taken 14 days before vaccination. The receptor set was obtained from a man aged 50 or older who received an inactivated influenza vaccine. Each CDR3 is given with its conserved first and last residue. D genes are given only for firm matches. Only some rows state a clone size, as once, few, many or a class for expanded clones.

DNA	CDR3	size	D	J	V
TGTGCCAGCAGTTATCGGGGGTCCTCCTACGAGCAGTACTTC	CASSYRGSSYEQYF	few	.	TRBJ2-7	TRBV6-2/TRBV6-3
TGTGCCAGCAGCTTAAGCGGGAGCGAATCCTACGAGCAGTACTTC	CASSLSGSESYEQYF	few	TRBD2	TRBJ2-7	TRBV7-3
TGTGCCAGCAGCTTAGACGGCGGGAGCGTGGCGGAGACCCAGTACTTC	CASSLDGGSVAETQYF	many	TRBD2	TRBJ2-5	TRBV7-2
TGTGCCAGCAGCCCCCGGTCGGACAGGGGCCTCTACGAGCAGTACTTC	CASSPRSDRGLYEQYF	.	TRBD1	TRBJ2-7	TRBV7-9
TGTGCCAGCAGTTTAAACCGGGATTCACCCCTCCACTTT	CASSLNRDSPLHF	few	.	TRBJ1-6	TRBV12-3/TRBV12-4
TGTGCCATCAGTGAGCGAAGCAGATCCTACGAGCAGTACTTC	CAISERSRSYEQYF	many	.	TRBJ2-7	TRBV10-3
TGTGCCACCAGCGGCCCCAGCGGGAGCTCCTACAATGAGCAGTTCTTC	CATSGPSGSSYNEQFF	.	TRBD2	TRBJ2-1	TRBV15
TGTGCCAGCAGATTTGGGGCCCCCACAGATACGCAGTATTTT	CASRFGAPTDTQYF	.	.	TRBJ2-3	TRBV27
TGTGCCAGCAGCCTTTCGCCGACCTACAATGAGCAGTTCTTC	CASSLSPTYNEQFF	.	.	TRBJ2-1	TRBV7-9
TGCGCCAGCAGTCCAGGGAGGACAGCTCATCAGCCCCAGCATTTT	CASSPGRTAHQPQHF	.	.	TRBJ1-5	TRBV4-3
TGTGCCAGCAAGGGACAGCCTAATGAAAAACTGTTTTTT	CASKGQPNEKLFF	.	TRBD1	TRBJ1-4	TRBV7-2
TGTGCCAGCGGCGGAAACTATGGCTACACCTTC	CASGGNYGYTF	many	.	TRBJ1-2	TRBV5-5
TGTGCCAGCAGCCCGACTAGCGCAGATACGCAGTATTTT	CASSPTSADTQYF	.	TRBD2	TRBJ2-3	TRBV5-6
TGTGCCAGCTCTAGGGGGACAAACCGACAAGAGACCCAGTACTTC	CASSRGTNRQETQYF	.	.	TRBJ2-5	TRBV7-2
TGTGCCAGCAGCCAAGGGGGGGTTACCTACGAGCAGTACTTC	CASSQGGVTYEQYF	few	.	TRBJ2-7	TRBV7-9
TGTGCCAGTAGTATCGGGCTAGCCCCCTACAATGAGCAGTTCTTC	CASSIGLAPYNEQFF	many	.	TRBJ2-1	TRBV19
TGTGCCTGGATAGTAAGGAACACCGGGGAGCTGTTTTTT	CAWIVRNTGELFF	few	.	TRBJ2-2	TRBV30
TGTGCCAGCAGCCAGACAGGGGGCGGTGGAAACACCATATATTTT	CASSQTGGGGNTIYF	.	TRBD1	TRBJ1-3	TRBV12-3/TRBV12-4
TGCGCCAGCAGCCCAGAACTAGCGGTCGGTTCCACCCAGTACTTC	CASSPELAVGSTQYF	.	TRBD2	TRBJ2-5	TRBV5-1
TGCAGCGTCGCCCGGAATCGGGGTAGTTTAACCGGGGAGCTGTTTTTT	CSVARNRGSLTGELFF	few	.	TRBJ2-2	TRBV29-1
TGCAGTGCTAGCGGAGGGGGGGCCGGTCTAGGCACAGATACGCAGTATTTT	CSASGGGAGLGTDTQYF	few	.	TRBJ2-3	TRBV20-1
TGCGCCAGCAGCCACGCAGGGGTTGGAGAGACCCAGTACTTC	CASSHAGVGETQYF	.	.	TRBJ2-5	TRBV4-1
TGTGCCACCAGCACGGCTAGCCAAGAGACCCAGTACTTC	CATSTASQETQYF	.	.	TRBJ2-5	TRBV15
TGTGCCAGCAGTTTAACAGGGACTCTCTACGAGCAGTACTTC	CASSLTGTLYEQYF	few	.	TRBJ2-7	TRBV12-3/TRBV12-4
TGCGCCAGCAGCCCGTCGCCCAATGCCGTTGTAGCGGGGGGGCAAGAGACCCAGTACTTC	CASSPSPNAVVAGGQETQYF	.	TRBD2	TRBJ2-5	TRBV4-3
TGTGCCATCAGTGATCCGGGCGGGAAAGGTCGTAACGAGCAGTACTTC	CAISDPGGKGRNEQYF	once	.	TRBJ2-7	TRBV10-3
TGTGCCAGCAGCCAAGGACTAGCGGCTCAAGGAGGGCAGTACTTC	CASSQGLAAQGGQYF	few	TRBD2	TRBJ2-7	TRBV3-1
TGTGCCAGCCTAGGAGGGGGGCTAGCGGAAGAGACCCAGTACTTC	CASLGGGLAEETQYF	.	.	TRBJ2-5	TRBV7-9
TGCGCCAGCAGCCAAGATATGGCGGATGCGTACAATGAGCAGTTCTTC	CASSQDMADAYNEQFF	many	.	TRBJ2-1	TRBV4-3
TGTGCCAGCAGCGTGACAGGGTGGAGTTTAGATACGCAGTATTTT	CASSVTGWSLDTQYF	.	TRBD1	TRBJ2-3	TRBV9
TGTGCCAGCAGTCCCTGGACAGGGGGCAACACCGGGGAGCTGTTTTTT	CASSPWTGGNTGELFF	few	TRBD1	TRBJ2-2	TRBV28
TGTGCCAGCAGCCTGGTGGGACAGTTTAATGAGCAGTTCTTC	CASSLVGQFNEQFF	.	TRBD1	TRBJ2-1	TRBV7-6
TGCAGTGCGAATCCCGGGACAGCCTACGAGCAGTACTTC	CSANPGTAYEQYF	few	TRBD1	TRBJ2-7	TRBV20-1
TGTGCCAGCTCCCCCAGGGTTAATGAAAAACTGTTTTTT	CASSPRVNEKLFF	once	.	TRBJ1-4	TRBV2
TGCAGTGCTAGCCGACTAGCGGGAGCTCGGGAGCAGTACTTC	CSASRLAGAREQYF	many	TRBD2	TRBJ2-7	TRBV20-1
TGCGCCAGCAGCAAGTTTATGGGGAGCTCAGAGACCCAGTACTTC	CASSKFMGSSETQYF	few	.	TRBJ2-5	TRBV4-3
TGTGCCAGCAGCTTATGGGCGGGACCGACCTCCTACGAGCAGTACTTC	CASSLWAGPTSYEQYF	.	.	TRBJ2-7	TRBV7-9
TGTGCCAGCAGTCCAGAAACCGGGACAGGGGACACCGGGGAGCTGTTTTTT	CASSPETGTGDTGELFF	.	TRBD1	TRBJ2-2	TRBV12-3/TRBV12-4
TGTGCCAGCAGCCTGCCCCTAGCGGGAGGCTCAGATACGCAGTATTTT	CASSLPLAGGSDTQYF	.	TRBD2	TRBJ2-3	TRBV5-4
TGTGCCAGCAGCGTGGGGGTAGTTATGCACGAGCAGTACTTC	CASSVGVVMHEQYF	many	.	TRBJ2-7	TRBV9
TGTGCCAGCAGCTTATATGAGGGCGGGGAGACCCAGTACTTC	CASSLYEGGETQYF	.	.	TRBJ2-5	TRBV7-9
TGTGCCAGCAGTTACTCTTCAGGGGGGCTGGGTGCCAAAAACATTCAGTACTTC	CASSYSSGGLGAKNIQYF	few	.	TRBJ2-4	TRBV6-2/TRBV6-3
TGTGCCAGCAGCTTGGGGGGTGCCAAAAACATTCAGTACTTC	CASSLGGAKNIQYF	many	.	TRBJ2-4	TRBV7-9
TGCAGTGCGCGGACAGGTCTCGTCGAGCAGTACTTC	CSARTGLVEQYF	few	TRBD1	TRBJ2-7	TRBV20-1
TGTGCCAGCAGTCCTTCGCCCGGACAGGGGAGCACTGAAGCTTTCTTT	CASSPSPGQGSTEAFF	few	TRBD1	TRBJ1-1	TRBV12-3/TRBV12-4
TGTGCCAGCAGTCTCGACAGACGGAATGGCTACACCTTC	CASSLDRRNGYTF	few	.	TRBJ1-2	TRBV6-2/TRBV6-3
TGTGCCAGCAGCCAACTTAAGTCAACTGAAGCTTTCTTT	CASSQLKSTEAFF	.	.	TRBJ1-1	TRBV14
TGTGCCAGCAGCTTAGTAGGGCAGGGGGCCGGAGATACGCAGTATTTT	CASSLVGQGAGDTQYF	.	TRBD1	TRBJ2-3	TRBV7-2
TGCAGTGCTAGGAAACTAGCGGGATGGAATGAGCAGTTCTTC	CSARKLAGWNEQFF	.	TRBD2	TRBJ2-1	TRBV20-1
TGTGCCACCAGTGGCCTCCCCGGGGGACCCCTCCACTTT	CATSGLPGGPLHF	.	.	TRBJ1-6	TRBV24-1
TGCGCCAGCAGCTCTGCGACAGGGGGCGGCTATAATTCACCCCTCCACTTT	CASSSATGGGYNSPLHF	few	TRBD1	TRBJ1-6	TRBV5-1
TGTGCCAGCAGAGAGGGACAGGCCTACGAGCAGTACTTC	CASREGQAYEQYF	many	TRBD1	TRBJ2-7	TRBV6-2/TRBV6-3
TGTGCCAGCAGCTCCGGAAGACTAAAGAGGGGGTTCGGCACAGATACGCAGTATTTT	CASSSGRLKRGFGTDTQYF	.	.	TRBJ2-3	TRBV11-1